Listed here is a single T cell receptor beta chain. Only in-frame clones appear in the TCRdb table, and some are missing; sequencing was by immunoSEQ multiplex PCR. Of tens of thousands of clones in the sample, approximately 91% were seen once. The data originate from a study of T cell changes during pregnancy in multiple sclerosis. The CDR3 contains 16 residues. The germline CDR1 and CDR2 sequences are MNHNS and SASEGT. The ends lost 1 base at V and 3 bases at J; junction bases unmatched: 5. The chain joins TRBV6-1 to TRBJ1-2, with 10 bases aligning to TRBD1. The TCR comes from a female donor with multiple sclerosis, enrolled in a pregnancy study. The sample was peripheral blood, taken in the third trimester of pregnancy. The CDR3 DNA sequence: TGTGCCAGCAGTGAAGTTCCGGGACAGGGGCACTATGGCTACACCTTC. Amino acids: CASSEVPGQGHYGYTF.